Listed here are 4 T cell receptor beta chains from one sample, sequenced in a study of T cells in Graves' hyperthyroidism and ophthalmopathy. TCR beta CDR3 region amplification was performed from RNA transcripts. The TCR CDR3 first-round RT-PCR relied on the HTBI primer set. In TCRdb, the multiplex PCR reads were re-called with MiXCR into one record per CDR3 protein. The table has about 380,000 distinct CDR3 sequences, roughly 14% seen once. Source material: blood. The origin of the receptors is a man aged 25 to 40 with Graves' hyperthyroidism that later progressed to Graves' ophthalmopathy.

As for this clonotype: A read error may explain this, as a much larger clone is one base away. This chain joins TRBV12-3 or TRBV12-4 and TRBJ2-5, with 9 bases fitting TRBD1. The CDR3 spans 15 residues. The chain's CDR3 is CASSFGTGLGETLYF. Here the CDR3 DNA reads TGTGCCAGCAGTTTCGGGACAGGGTTGGGGGAGACCCTGTACTTC.

This sequence joins TRBV7-2 and TRBJ2-5, with 13 bases lining up with TRBD2. The J segment lost 4 bases and the V segment lost 3 bases, leaving 2 bases of the junction unmatched. The CDR3 extends over 15 amino acids. CDR1 SGHTA and CDR2 FQGNSA come from the germline V gene. The CDR3 is CASSFTSGGGETQYF. CDR3 nucleotide sequence: TGTGCCAGCAGCTTTACTAGCGGGGGGGGAGAGACCCAGTACTTC.

The table lists this clonotype with many counts. The chain combines TRBV6-1 with TRBJ1-2; 7 bases are a match to TRBD1. This CDR3 has 14 amino acids. The ends lost 6 bases at V and 0 bases at J; junction bases unmatched: 4. Germline assignment: CDR1 MNHNS and CDR2 SASEGT. In DNA form, the CDR3 reads TGTGCCAGCAGCTACAGGGGATCTAACTATGGCTACACCTTC. It translates to CASSYRGSNYGYTF.

This clonotype has at least ten counts. J is TRBJ2-7 and V is TRBV5-8, with 8 bases lining up with TRBD1. The V and J ends lost 4 bases and 4 bases, in that order; junction bases with no gene match: 7. The germline gives CDR1 SGHTS, CDR2 YDEGEE. This CDR3 is built from 14 residues. The CDR3 is CASSPDRGAYEQYF. CDR3 sequence (DNA): TGTGCCAGCAGCCCCGACAGGGGCGCTTACGAGCAGTACTTC. The whole variable domain, filled in from reference TRBV5-8 and TRBJ2-7, reads EAGVTQSPTHLIKTRGQQATLRCSPISGHTSVYWYQQALGLGLQFLLWYDEGEERNRGNFPPRFSGRQFPNYSSELNVNALELEDSALYLCASSPDRGAYEQYFGPGTRLTVT.